The clone carrying this TCR beta chain was detected ten times or more. Naive CD4+ cells had CD25+ Tregs removed. TCRdb called the 5' RACE reads again in MiXCR, with one record for every CDR3 protein. The sample holds some 37,000 distinct CDR3 sequences, around 18% seen once. CDR3 length equals 15 residues. The germline CDR1 and CDR2 sequences are DFQATT and SNEGSKA (reference sequence). The germline V and J ends were trimmed by 6 bases and 4 bases, with 22 bases remaining between them. The TCR originated in a female donor with breast cancer. V gene TRBV20-1 combines with J gene TRBJ2-7, with D possibly matching TRBD2 (5 bases). The sequenced sample was naive CD4+ T cells sorted from a lymph node. Subset defined: naive CD4+ T cells, CD4+CD45RA+CD25-. DNA for the CDR3: TGCAGTGCGACTCCCGCTAGCCTAGATTCTTACGAGCAGTACTTC. As protein: CSATPASLDSYEQYF.